In its sample, the clone carrying this T cell receptor (beta chain) was seen many times. The data were obtained in a study of T cell repertoires in cytomegalovirus infection. The wider study: CMV infection together with matching HLA type was indicated by public TCR beta signatures.

MiXCR, applied by TCRdb to the reads, yields one record per CDR3 protein. The sample yields 560,000 or so distinct CDR3 sequences, 16% seen once. The germline V and J ends were trimmed by 3 bases and 0 bases, with 9 bases remaining between them. The CDR3 totals 14 residues. CDR1 is MNHNS, CDR2 SASEGT, per germline. The chain links TRBV6-1 to TRBJ2-7; D is unresolved. This clonotype was sampled from a human donor in good health (CMV status not recorded). Some clones in this sample may be carry-over from other donors' samples. The sequencing sample was made of CD8+ T cells from PBMCs. This CDR3 is CASSDRWSSYEQYF. The CDR3 nucleotides read TGTGCCAGCAGTGACAGGTGGAGCTCCTACGAGCAGTACTTC.